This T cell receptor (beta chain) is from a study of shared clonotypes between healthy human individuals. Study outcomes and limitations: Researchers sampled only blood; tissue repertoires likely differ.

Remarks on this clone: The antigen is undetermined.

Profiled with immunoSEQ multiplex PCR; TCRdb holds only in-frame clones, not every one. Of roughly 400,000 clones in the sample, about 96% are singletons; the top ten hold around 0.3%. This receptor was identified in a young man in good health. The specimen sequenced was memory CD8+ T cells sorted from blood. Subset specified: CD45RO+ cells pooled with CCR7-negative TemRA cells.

CDR3 DNA sequence: TGCGCCAGCAGCTTGGGTGGCTCCACGCGGGGCACAGATACGCAGTATTTT. Protein product: CASSLGGSTRGTDTQYF. V gene TRBV5-1 combines with J gene TRBJ2-3; D is possibly TRBD2 (5 bases). Germline V gene lookup returns CDR1 SGHRS and CDR2 YFSETQ. Trimming shortened V by 0 bases and J by 1 base, and 15 bases separated the two germline ends. This CDR3 is 17 amino acids long. The full variable domain, completed using reference TRBV5-1 and TRBJ2-3, is KAGVTQTPRYLIKTRGQQVTLSCSPISGHRSVSWYQQTPGQGLQFLFEYFSETQRNKGNFPGRFSGRQFSNSRSEMNVSTLELGDSALYLCASSLGGSTRGTDTQYFGPGTRLTVL.